This T cell receptor (beta chain) was recorded in a study of cytomegalovirus exposure and HLA in healthy donors. Study observations and caveats: A later analysis showed HLA-associated TCR beta chains outstripping equally common others in clonal expansion. Most TCR beta V segments were productive about 87% or about 30% of the time in an earlier analysis.

Concerning this clone itself: Its antigen remains unidentified.

The PCR contained 60 Vbeta and 13 Jbeta primers. Clones were sequenced by immunoSEQ multiplex PCR, and TCRdb holds only the in-frame ones, with some missing. The sample shows about 150,000 clones, around 80% of them seen only once. CDR3 length: 15 amino acids. Trimming pared 1 base from V and 3 bases from J, leaving 12 bases between. Germline-derived CDR1 and CDR2 are LNHNV and YYDKDF (reference sequence). The sequence was obtained from a boy aged 2 to 9 in good health and CMV-seronegative. The material sequenced was PBMCs. V gene TRBV15 combines with J gene TRBJ2-5; a weak D match, TRBD1 (6 bases). In DNA form, the CDR3 reads TGTGCCACCAGCAGAGCCGGGACAACCAAAGAGACCCAGTACTTC. Protein sequence: CATSRAGTTKETQYF.